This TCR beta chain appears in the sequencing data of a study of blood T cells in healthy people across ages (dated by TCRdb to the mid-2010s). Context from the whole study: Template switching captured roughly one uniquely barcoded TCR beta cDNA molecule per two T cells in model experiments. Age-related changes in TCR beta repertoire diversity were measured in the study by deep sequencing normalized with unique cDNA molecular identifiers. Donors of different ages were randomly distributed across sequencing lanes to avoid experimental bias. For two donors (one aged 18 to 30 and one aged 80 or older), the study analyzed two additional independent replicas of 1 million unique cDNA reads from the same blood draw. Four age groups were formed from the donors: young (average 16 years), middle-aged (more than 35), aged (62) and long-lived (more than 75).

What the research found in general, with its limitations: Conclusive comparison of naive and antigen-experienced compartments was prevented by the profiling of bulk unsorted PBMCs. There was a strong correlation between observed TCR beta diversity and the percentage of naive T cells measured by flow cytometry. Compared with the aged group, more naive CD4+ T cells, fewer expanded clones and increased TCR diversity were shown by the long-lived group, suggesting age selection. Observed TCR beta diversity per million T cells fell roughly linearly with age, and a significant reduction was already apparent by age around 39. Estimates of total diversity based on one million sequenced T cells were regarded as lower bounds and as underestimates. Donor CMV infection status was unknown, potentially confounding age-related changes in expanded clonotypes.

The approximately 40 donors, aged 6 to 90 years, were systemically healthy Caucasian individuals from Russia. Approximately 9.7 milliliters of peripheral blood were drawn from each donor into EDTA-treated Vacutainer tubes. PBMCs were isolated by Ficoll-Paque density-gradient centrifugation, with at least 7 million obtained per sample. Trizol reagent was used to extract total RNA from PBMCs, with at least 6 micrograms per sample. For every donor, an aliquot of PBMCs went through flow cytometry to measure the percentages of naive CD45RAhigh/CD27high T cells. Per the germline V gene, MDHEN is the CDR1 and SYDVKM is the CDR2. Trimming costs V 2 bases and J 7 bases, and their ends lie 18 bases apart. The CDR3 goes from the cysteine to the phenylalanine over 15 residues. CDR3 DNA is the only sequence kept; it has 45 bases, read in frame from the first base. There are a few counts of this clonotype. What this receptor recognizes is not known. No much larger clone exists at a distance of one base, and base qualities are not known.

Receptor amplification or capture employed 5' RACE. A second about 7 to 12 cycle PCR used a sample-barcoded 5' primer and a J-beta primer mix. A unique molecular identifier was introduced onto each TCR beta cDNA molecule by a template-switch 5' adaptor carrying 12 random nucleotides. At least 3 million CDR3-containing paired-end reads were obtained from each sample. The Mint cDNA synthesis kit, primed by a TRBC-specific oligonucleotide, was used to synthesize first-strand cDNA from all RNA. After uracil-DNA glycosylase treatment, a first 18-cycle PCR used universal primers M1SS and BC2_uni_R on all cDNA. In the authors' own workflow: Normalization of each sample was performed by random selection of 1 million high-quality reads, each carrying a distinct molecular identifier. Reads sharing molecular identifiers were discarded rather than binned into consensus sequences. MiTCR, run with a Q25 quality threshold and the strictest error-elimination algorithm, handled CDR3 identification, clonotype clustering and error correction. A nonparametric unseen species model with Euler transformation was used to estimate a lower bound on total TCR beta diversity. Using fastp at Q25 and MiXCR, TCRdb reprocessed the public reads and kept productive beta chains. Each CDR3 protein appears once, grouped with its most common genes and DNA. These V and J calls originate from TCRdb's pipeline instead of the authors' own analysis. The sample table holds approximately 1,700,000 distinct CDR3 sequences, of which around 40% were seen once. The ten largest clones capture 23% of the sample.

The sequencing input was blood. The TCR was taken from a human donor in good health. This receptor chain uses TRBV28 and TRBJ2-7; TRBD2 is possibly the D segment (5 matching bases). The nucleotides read TGTGCCAGCAGTTTAGCGGGCCTGGTCTACAATGAGCAGTACTTC. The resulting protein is CASSLAGLVYNEQYF.